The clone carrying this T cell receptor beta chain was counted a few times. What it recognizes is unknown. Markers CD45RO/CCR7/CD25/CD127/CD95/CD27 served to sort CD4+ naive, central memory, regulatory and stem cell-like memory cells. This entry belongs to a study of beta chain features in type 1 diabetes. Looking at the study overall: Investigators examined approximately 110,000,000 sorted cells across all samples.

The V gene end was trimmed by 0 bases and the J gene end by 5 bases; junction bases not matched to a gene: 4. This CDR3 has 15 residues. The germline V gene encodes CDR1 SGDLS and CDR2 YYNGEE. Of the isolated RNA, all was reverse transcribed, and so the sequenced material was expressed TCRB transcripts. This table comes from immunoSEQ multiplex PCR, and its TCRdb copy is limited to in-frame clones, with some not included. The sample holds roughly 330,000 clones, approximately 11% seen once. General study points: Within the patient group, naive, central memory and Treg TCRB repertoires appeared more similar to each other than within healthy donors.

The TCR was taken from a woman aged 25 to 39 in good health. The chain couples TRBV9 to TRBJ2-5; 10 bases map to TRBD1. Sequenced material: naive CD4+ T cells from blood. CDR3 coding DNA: TGTGCCAGCAGCGTAGGAGGACAGGGGGTCGAGACCCAGTACTTC. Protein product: CASSVGGQGVETQYF.